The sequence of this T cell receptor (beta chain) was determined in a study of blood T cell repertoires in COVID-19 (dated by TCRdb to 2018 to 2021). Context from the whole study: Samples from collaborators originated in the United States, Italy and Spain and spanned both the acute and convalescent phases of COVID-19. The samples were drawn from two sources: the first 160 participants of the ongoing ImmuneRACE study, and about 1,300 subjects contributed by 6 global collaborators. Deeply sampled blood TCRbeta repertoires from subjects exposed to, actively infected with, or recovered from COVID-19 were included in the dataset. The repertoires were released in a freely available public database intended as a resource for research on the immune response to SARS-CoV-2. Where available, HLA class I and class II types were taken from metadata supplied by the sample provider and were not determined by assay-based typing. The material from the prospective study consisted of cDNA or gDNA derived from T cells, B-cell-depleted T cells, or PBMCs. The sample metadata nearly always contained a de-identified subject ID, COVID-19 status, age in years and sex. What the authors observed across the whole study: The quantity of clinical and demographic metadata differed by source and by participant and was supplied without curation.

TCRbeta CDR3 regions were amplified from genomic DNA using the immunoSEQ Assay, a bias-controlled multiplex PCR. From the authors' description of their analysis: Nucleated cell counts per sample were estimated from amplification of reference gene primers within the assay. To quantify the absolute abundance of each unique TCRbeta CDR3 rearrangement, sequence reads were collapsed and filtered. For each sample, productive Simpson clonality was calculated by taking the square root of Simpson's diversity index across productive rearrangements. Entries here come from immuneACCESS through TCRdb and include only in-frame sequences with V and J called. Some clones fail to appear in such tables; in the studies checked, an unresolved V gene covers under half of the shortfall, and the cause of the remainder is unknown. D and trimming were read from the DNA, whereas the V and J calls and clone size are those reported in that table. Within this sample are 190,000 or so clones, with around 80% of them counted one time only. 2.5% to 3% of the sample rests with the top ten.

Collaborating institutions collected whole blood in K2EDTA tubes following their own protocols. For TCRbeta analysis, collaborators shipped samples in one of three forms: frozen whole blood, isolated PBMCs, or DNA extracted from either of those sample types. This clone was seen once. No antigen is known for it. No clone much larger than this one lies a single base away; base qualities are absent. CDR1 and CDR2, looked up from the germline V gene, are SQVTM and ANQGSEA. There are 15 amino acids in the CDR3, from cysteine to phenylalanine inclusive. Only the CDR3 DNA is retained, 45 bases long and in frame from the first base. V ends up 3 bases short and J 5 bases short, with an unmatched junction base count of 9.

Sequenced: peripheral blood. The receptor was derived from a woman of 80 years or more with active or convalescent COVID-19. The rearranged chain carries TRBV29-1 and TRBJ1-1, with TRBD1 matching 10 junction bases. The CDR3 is CSVEHHDRGPTEAFF. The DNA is TGCAGCGTTGAGCACCACGACAGGGGGCCGACTGAAGCTTTCTTT.